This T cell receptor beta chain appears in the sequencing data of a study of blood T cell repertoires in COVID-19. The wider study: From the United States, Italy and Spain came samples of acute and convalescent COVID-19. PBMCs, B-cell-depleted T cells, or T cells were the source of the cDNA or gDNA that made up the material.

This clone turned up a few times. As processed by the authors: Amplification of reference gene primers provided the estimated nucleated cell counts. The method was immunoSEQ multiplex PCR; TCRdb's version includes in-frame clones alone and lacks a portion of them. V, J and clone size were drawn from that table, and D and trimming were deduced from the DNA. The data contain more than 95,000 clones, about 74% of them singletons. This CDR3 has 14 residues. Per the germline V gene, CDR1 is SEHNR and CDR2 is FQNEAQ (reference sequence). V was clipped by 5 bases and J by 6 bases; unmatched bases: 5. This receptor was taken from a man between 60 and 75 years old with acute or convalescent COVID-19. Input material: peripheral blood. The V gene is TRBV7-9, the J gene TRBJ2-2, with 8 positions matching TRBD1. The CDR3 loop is CASSETQGAGELFF. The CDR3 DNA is TGTGCCAGCAGCGAGACACAGGGGGCCGGGGAGCTGTTTTTT.